The T cell receptor (beta chain) under discussion was sequenced for a study of blood T cell repertoires in COVID-19. V shed 6 bases and J shed 2 bases, with 11 bases lying between them. Germline assignment: CDR1 MDHEN and CDR2 SYDVKM. The CDR3 sequence is 13 residues long. Method: immunoSEQ multiplex PCR; TCRdb's copy keeps in-frame clones and lacks some. The data hold about 470,000 clones, with around 90% observed a single time. Source material: PBMCs or T cells enriched from blood (not recorded which). The J gene is TRBJ2-7, the V gene TRBV28; TRBD1 might be the D (5 bases). This TCR derives from a woman aged 18-29 years who had recovered from COVID-19. CDR3: CASSLDRAYEQYF. The CDR3 DNA follows: TGTGCCAGCAGCCTTGACAGAGCCTACGAGCAGTACTTC.